The clone carrying this T cell receptor beta chain is a singleton in its sample. Its matching antigen is unknown. This sample was included in a study of blood T cells in healthy people across ages. Study-level results: Unknown CMV status may confound age-related changes in expanded clones. A roughly linear fall in TCR beta diversity per million T cells was seen with increasing age.

Next came a second PCR, run for about 6 to 12 cycles, which used a sample-barcoded 5' primer along with a J-beta primer mix. Tags on each cDNA molecule came from a template-switch adaptor with 12 random nucleotides. Each CDR3 protein gets one entry after TCRdb re-called the 5' RACE reads with MiXCR. The table has 1.5 million to 2 million distinct CDR3 sequences, 28% seen once; the top ten hold more than 6%. No fewer than 7 million PBMCs went into each sample. The CDR3 runs 15 residues. Germline V gene lookup returns CDR1 DFQATT and CDR2 SNEGSKA (reference sequence). V lost 1 base, J lost 6 bases, and 15 bases lay in between.

This TCR derives from a woman aged 30 to 39 in good health. This chain uses TRBV20-1 with TRBJ1-4; D is perhaps TRBD1 (6 bases). Sequenced input: blood. CDR3 sequence: CSARAGTTGYEKLFF. CDR3 nucleotide sequence: TGCAGTGCTAGAGCAGGAACCACAGGGTATGAAAAACTGTTTTTT.